This section outlines one TCR beta chain sequence together with its context. Its antigen is not known. The data are from a study of T-cell memory formation after mild COVID-19. Study information: Most TCR clusters belonged to a single donor.

Germline-derived CDR1 and CDR2 are MNHEY and SVGAGI. CDR3 length: 16 amino acids. V lost 6 bases, J lost 10 bases, and 14 bases stayed unmatched. 5'RACE, which relied on constant-segment primers, yielded TCR alpha and TCR beta cDNA libraries carrying sample barcodes and UMIs. TCRdb itself ran the 5' RACE reads through MiXCR, one entry per CDR3 protein. The sample records 300,000 to 400,000 distinct CDR3 sequences, 14% being singletons. The study's findings and limits: Clones that got smaller from day 15 to 85 had even CD4/CD8, while clones growing later tipped toward CD4+. The main location of contracting CD4+ clones was CM and EM, and that of contracting CD8+ clones was EMRA.

The sequence derives from a man between 18 and 35 years old who had mild COVID-19 (a few samples of this study predate the infection). Cell type and time point are not known. Sequencing used PBMCs or a T cell subset sorted from them (not recorded which). This sequence joins TRBV6-5 and TRBJ2-1; 11 nucleotides match TRBD1. The CDR3 DNA is TGTGCCAGCAGCTCAACCGCCGGACAGGGGGCAGGGGAGCAGTTCTTC. It specifies CASSSTAGQGAGEQFF.